This T cell receptor beta chain appears in the sequencing data of a study of T cells in Graves' hyperthyroidism and ophthalmopathy. About this clonotype: Being one base from a much bigger clone, this may be a read error.

The CDR3 spans 13 residues. CDR1 LNHDA and CDR2 SQIVND come from the germline V gene (reference sequence). V lost 8 bases to trimming and J lost 2 bases, with 10 bases between them. Amplification of TCR beta CDR3 regions used RNA as the template. Carried out on the TCR CDR3, a first-round RT-PCR used the HTBI primer set. TCRdb analysed the multiplex PCR reads with MiXCR anew, one entry per CDR3 protein. The sample includes more than 500,000 distinct CDR3 sequences, roughly 46% seen only once; the top ten take 19%. The J gene is TRBJ1-3, the V gene TRBV19; D unresolved. The receptor's source is an adult woman with Graves' disease, either hyperthyroidism or ophthalmopathy (not recorded which). Sequencing was carried out using peripheral blood or thyroid tissue (not recorded which). This CDR3 is CASQRSPGNTIYF. The DNA of the CDR3 is TGTGCCAGTCAGAGAAGCCCTGGAAACACCATATATTTT.